Below, one T cell receptor beta chain is given with its context. Its matching antigen is unknown. Libraries were prepared by immunoSEQ multiplex PCR; TCRdb keeps only in-frame clonotypes and omits some of them. The sample carries approximately 47,000 clones, more than 85% recorded once. This record belongs to a study of T cells in localized non-small cell lung cancer. Findings and caveats of the study: The study linked higher blood T cell density to longer overall survival.

Trimming took off 1 base at V and 5 bases at J, with 9 bases between the two ends. The CDR3 totals 14 residues. Germline V lookup: CDR1 SGHAT, CDR2 FQNNGV. The TCR was taken from a man aged 35-69 years with stage II lung adenocarcinoma. The gene calls are TRBV11-2 and TRBJ2-1, with unresolved D. Sequenced here: PBMCs, sampled before any cancer treatment. CDR3 coding DNA: TGTGCCAGCAGCTTAGCCTCACAGAACAATGAGCAGTTCTTC. Protein: CASSLASQNNEQFF.